Here is one T cell receptor beta chain with its context. The antigen is undetermined. This CDR3 is built from 16 residues. The germline V gene encodes CDR1 MGHRA and CDR2 YSYEKL. J lost 5 bases, V lost 1 base, and 8 bases had no gene match. This sample was included in a study of T cells in Graves' hyperthyroidism and ophthalmopathy. Broader study findings: A model of 13 V-J pairs discriminated ophthalmopathy from stable hyperthyroidism.

It was RNA transcripts that yielded the amplified TCR beta CDR3 regions. TCR CDR3 regions were first amplified by RT-PCR with HTBI primers. TCRdb independently ran MiXCR on the multiplex PCR reads; one entry per CDR3 protein. The data contain about 280,000 distinct CDR3 sequences, less than 30% of them singletons. Uncontrolled infection, other autoimmune disease, pregnancy or lactation barred patients from enrollment. The blood sample dates from first hyperthyroidism diagnosis, preceding any ophthalmopathy symptoms. The sequence derives from a middle-aged man with Graves' hyperthyroidism that later progressed to Graves' ophthalmopathy. Sample: blood. The chain couples TRBV4-1 to TRBJ2-1, with TRBD2 identical over 7 bases. The CDR3 sequence is CASSQVDGRQNNEQFF. The CDR3 nucleotides are TGCGCCAGCAGCCAAGTAGACGGGAGGCAGAACAATGAGCAGTTCTTC.